These 9 T cell receptor beta chains came from one sample sequenced in a study of low-dose radiotherapy and immunotherapy resistance in tumors. This sample's time point: before trial treatment. TRAV- and TRBV-specific primers were used for first-strand cDNA, which covered alpha and beta chains. Using a constant-region primer together with a V-primer adapter, TCRs were subjected to around 20 PCR cycles of amplification. Via MiXCR, TCRdb re-called the reads, giving one row per CDR3 protein. There are about 39,000 distinct CDR3 sequences in the sample; roughly 31% occur only once, and about 3.9% lies in the top ten. Material: PBMCs, obtained before treatment. Source of these receptors: a male donor with gallbladder cancer.

This clonotype appeared many times. J is TRBJ1-3 and V is TRBV11-2; D may be TRBD1 (6 bases). Germline lookup yields CDR1 SGHAT and CDR2 FQNNGV. This CDR3 region has 13 residues. V was shortened by 5 bases and J by 4 bases, with 9 bases between the two germline ends. The DNA of the CDR3 is TGTGCCAGCAGCAATACAGGGGGAAACACCATATATTTT. Protein sequence: CASSNTGGNTIYF.

This clonotype was counted at least ten times. The chain is built from TRBV11-3 and TRBJ2-3, with a possible D match to TRBD2 (6 bases). Trimming stripped 1 base from V and 2 bases from J, with 7 bases between. Germline-derived CDR1 and CDR2 are SGHNT and YENEEA. This CDR3 has 14 amino acids. CDR3 in amino acids: CASSLAGVTDTQYF. The CDR3 nucleotides read TGTGCCAGCAGCTTAGCGGGGGTCACAGATACGCAGTATTTT.

This chain uses TRBV27 with TRBJ2-2; 15 bases fit TRBD2. This CDR3 is built from 21 residues. Per germline, CDR1 MNHEY and CDR2 SMNVEV (reference sequence). The V segment lost 6 bases and the J segment 5 bases; nucleotides outside the gene matches: 19. The DNA of the CDR3 is TGTGCCAGCAGCCGAAATCTCGGGACTAGCGGGGGGCCAGGGAAGACCGGGGAGCTGTTTTTT. As protein: CASSRNLGTSGGPGKTGELFF.

This clonotype was counted only a few times. V and J are TRBV10-3 and TRBJ1-5; TRBD1 might be the D (5 bases). Per germline, CDR1 ENHRY and CDR2 SYGVKD. This CDR3 spans 12 amino acids. V lost 6 bases, J lost 7 bases, and 10 bases lay in between. CDR3 DNA: TGTGCCATCAGGACAGCGGGACAGCCCCAGCATTTT. Translation gives CAIRTAGQPQHF.

In regard to this clonotype: This sequence is one base from a far larger clone and is likely a read error. This sequence joins TRBV6-8 and TRBJ2-1; D might be TRBD1 or TRBD2, each matching 9 bases. Per the germline V gene, CDR1 is MNHGY and CDR2 is SAAAGT. This CDR3 is built from 22 residues. The V end was cut by 5 bases, the J end by 8 bases, with 40 bases between. CDR3 DNA: TGTGCCAGCAGTCACCCCTCCCCGCGACAGGGGGGAGTAGCGGGAGTTTTGGATGAGCAGTTCTTC. Translating it yields CASSHPSPRQGGVAGVLDEQFF.

The chain employs TRBV2 and TRBJ1-5; maybe TRBD1 (6 bases). In germline, CDR1 is SNHLY, CDR2 FYNNEI. V was clipped by 7 bases and J by 4 bases, with 11 bases between them. The CDR3 loop spans 13 amino acids. CDR3 nucleotide sequence: TGTGCCAGCACTCGGCAGGGGAATCAGCCCCAGCATTTT. This encodes CASTRQGNQPQHF.

On this clonotype itself: A far larger clone is off by one base, so a read error is likely. V and J are TRBV28 and TRBJ2-1; either TRBD1 or TRBD2 may supply D (6 bases each). The CDR3 extends over 13 amino acids. Deletions cut 7 bases from V and 10 bases from J, with 17 bases between. In germline, CDR1 is MDHEN, CDR2 SYDVKM. The CDR3 DNA follows: TGTGCCAGCAACTTTCCGGGGGCCGGGGAGCAGTTCTTC. Translated, it gives CASNFPGAGEQFF.

This clonotype turned up a few times. The chain employs TRBV5-4 and TRBJ2-4; 9 bases fit TRBD1. CDR1 and CDR2 (germline): SGHNT, YYREEE (reference sequence). Unmatched junction bases numbered 5, after V lost 10 bases and J lost 6 bases. The CDR3 contains 12 residues. In DNA form, the CDR3 reads TGTGCCCTCGGACAGGGGAGAAACATTCAGTACTTC. As protein: CALGQGRNIQYF.

For this clonotype: This likely stems from a read error, as it lies one base from a far larger clone. The chain employs TRBV21-1 and TRBJ2-1; whether TRBD1, the table's D call, matches the DNA was not checked. TRBV21-1 is recorded as a pseudogene. There are 15 residues in the CDR3. The CDR3 is CASSKERYDPYEQFF. Here the CDR3 DNA reads TGTGCCAGCAGCAAAGAGAGGTATGACCCCTACGAGCAGTTCTTC.